This TCR beta chain was sequenced during a study of CD8+ T cells in alopecia areata. Study-wide results and limits: Many expanded lesional clones persisted in scalp and blood during tofacitinib. The study found higher clonality in lesional than normal scalp, especially in alopecia totalis/universalis.

To note about this clone: Its antigen is not identified.

The treatment: oral pan-JAK inhibitor, 5-10 mg twice daily. Sequencing relied on a cDNA template that was reverse transcribed from extracted RNA. Data came from immunoSEQ multiplex PCR; TCRdb stores just in-frame clones and leaves some out. Among approximately 300,000 clones listed, over 45% were seen once. The sequence derives from a human donor with alopecia areata. Sequenced here: CD4+ T cells sorted from blood, sampled at week 24, from a patient treated with tofacitinib.

The CDR3 sequence is CASSLRDSQGNEQFF. The CDR3 coding sequence is TGCGCCAGCAGCTTGCGGGACTCCCAGGGGAATGAGCAGTTCTTC. J is TRBJ2-1 and V is TRBV5-1, with D possibly being TRBD1 or TRBD2 (6 bases each). The CDR3 loop spans 15 amino acids. V gave up 1 base and J gave up 7 bases, with 15 bases separating them. Germline V lookup: CDR1 SGHRS, CDR2 YFSETQ. Complete variable domain (other parts from reference TRBV5-1 and TRBJ2-1): KAGVTQTPRYLIKTRGQQVTLSCSPISGHRSVSWYQQTPGQGLQFLFEYFSETQRNKGNFPGRFSGRQFSNSRSEMNVSTLELGDSALYLCASSLRDSQGNEQFFGPGTRLTVL.